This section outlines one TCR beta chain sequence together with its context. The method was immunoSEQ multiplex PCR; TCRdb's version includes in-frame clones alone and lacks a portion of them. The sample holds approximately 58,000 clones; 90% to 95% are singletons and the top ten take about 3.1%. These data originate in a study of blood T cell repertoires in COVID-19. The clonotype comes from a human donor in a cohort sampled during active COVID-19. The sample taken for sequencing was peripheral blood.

The chain's CDR3 is CASRQSGRARKLFF. CDR3 nucleotides: TGTGCCAGTCGCCAGTCAGGGAGGGCAAGAAAACTGTTTTTT. The rearrangement links TRBV14 to TRBJ1-4; TRBD1 is a possible D gene (5 bases). Trimming removed 9 bases at V and 10 bases at J, with 21 bases between. The CDR3 has 14 residues. Germline CDR1 SGHDN, CDR2 FVKESK. Supplemented by reference TRBV14 and TRBJ1-4, the full variable domain reads EAGVTQFPSHSVIEKGQTVTLRCDPISGHDNLYWYRRVMGKEIKFLLHFVKESKQDESGMPNNRFLAERTGGTYSTLKVQPAELEDSGVYFCASRQSGRARKLFFGSGTQLSVL.